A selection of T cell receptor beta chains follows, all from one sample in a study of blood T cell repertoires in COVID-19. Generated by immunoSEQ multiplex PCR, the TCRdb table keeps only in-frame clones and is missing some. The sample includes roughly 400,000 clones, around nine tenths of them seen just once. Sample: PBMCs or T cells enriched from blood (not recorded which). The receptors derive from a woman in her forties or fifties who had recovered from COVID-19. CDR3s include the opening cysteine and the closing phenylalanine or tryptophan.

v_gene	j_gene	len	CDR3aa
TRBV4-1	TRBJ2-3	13	CASSRQGTDTQYF
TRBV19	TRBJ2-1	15	CASSISLAVYNEQFF
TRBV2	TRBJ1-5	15	CASSGQGQGVQPQHF
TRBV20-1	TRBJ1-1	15	CSASAVGSIGTEAFF
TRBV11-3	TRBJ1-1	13	CASSMTGTTEAFF
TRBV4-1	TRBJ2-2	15	CASSHSLDFAGELFF
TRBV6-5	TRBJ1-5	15	CASSPRRYSNQPQHF
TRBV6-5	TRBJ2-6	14	CASRAGIGANVLTF
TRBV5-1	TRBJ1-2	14	CASSLQGVSYGYTF
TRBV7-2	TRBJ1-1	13	CASSLGANTEAFF
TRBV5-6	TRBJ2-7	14	CASSGSGGAYEQYF
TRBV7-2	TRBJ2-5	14	CASSSSRRGQTQYF
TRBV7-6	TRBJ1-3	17	CASSLRRQGSSGNTIYF
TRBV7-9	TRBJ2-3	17	CASSYNSGGLERDTQYF
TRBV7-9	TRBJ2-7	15	CASSQIPTYSYEQYF
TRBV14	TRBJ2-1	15	CASSQLAGGYNEQFF
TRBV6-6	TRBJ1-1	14	CASSGRQGNTEAFF
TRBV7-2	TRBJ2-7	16	CASSLGGTGITYEQYF
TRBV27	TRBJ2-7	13	CASSPTDRAEQYF
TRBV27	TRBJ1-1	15	CASRSQVSMNTEAFF
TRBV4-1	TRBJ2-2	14	CASSQVQGFGELFF
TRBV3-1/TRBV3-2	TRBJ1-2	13	CASSSDRGGGYTF
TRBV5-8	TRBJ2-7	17	CASSLGPRQVLSYEQYF
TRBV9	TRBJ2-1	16	CASSKTTVAAYNEQFF
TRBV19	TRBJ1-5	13	CASSAAGRQPQHF
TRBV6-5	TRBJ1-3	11	CASSFGNTIYF
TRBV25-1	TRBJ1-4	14	CASSLPGSFEKLFF
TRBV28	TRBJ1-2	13	CASSLLTVYGYTF
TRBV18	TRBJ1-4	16	CASSPTGQGNNEKLFF
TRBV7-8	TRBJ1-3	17	CASSKRDNRRVGNTIYF
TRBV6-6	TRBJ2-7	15	CASSTSGQSRYEQYF
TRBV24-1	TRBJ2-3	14	CATSVSGATDTQYF
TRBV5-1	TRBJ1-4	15	CASSLVGQGVEKLFF
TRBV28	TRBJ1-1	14	CASSLSRVNTEAFF
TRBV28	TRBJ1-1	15	CASSYDWKGHTEAFF
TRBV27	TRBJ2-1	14	CASSYSGSYNEQFF
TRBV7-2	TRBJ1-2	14	CASSRDRGNYGYTF
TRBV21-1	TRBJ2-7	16	CASSPPSRDRGNEQYF
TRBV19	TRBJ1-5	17	CASSISAGVVRNQPQHF
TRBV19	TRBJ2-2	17	CASRPTGIRSLAGELFF
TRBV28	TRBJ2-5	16	CASSFLRTSGGETQYF
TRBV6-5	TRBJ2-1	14	CASSPGQGAQEQFF